The present TCR beta chain was sequenced within a study of blood T cells in healthy people across ages. Study-wide background: Per two T cells, about one barcoded beta molecule was captured through template switching.

A second PCR, run for about 6 to 11 cycles, used a sample-barcoded 5' primer plus a J-beta primer mix. From the 5' RACE reads, TCRdb called clonotypes with MiXCR, one entry per CDR3 protein. The top ten hold 15% to 17% of the sample, which has about 650,000 distinct CDR3 sequences, roughly 32% seen once. Whole-study results and caveats: The diversity estimates, figures obtained from one million T cells, were considered underestimates. Strong correlation existed between TCR beta diversity and naive T cell percentage.

Note on this clonotype: The antigen is unknown.

V lost 4 bases to trimming and J lost 1 base, with 14 bases between them. From germline, CDR1 is SGHRS and CDR2 YFSETQ. The CDR3 loop spans 15 amino acids. Sequencing input: blood. The receptor comes from a woman of 80 years or more in good health. The chain recombines TRBV5-1 with TRBJ1-1, with a weak D call TRBD1 (6 bases). CDR3 bases: TGCGCCAGCAGCCCGGACAGTTTTTCGAACACTGAAGCTTTCTTT. Its translation is CASSPDSFSNTEAFF.